The 28 T cell receptor beta chains listed next were all sequenced from one sample in a study of cytomegalovirus exposure and HLA in healthy donors. PCR was performed using 60 Vbeta and 13 Jbeta primers. Clones were read by immunoSEQ multiplex PCR, and TCRdb kept only the in-frame ones, dropping some. The top ten hold 6% to 8% of the sample, which has about 160,000 clones, about four fifths seen once. The sequenced sample consisted of PBMCs. The receptors here all came from a male donor in good health and CMV-seropositive.

CDR3: CASRYSGGLPDTQYF. The CDR3 bases are TGTGCCAGCAGATATAGCGGGGGATTACCAGATACGCAGTATTTT. V gene TRBV5-4 combines with J gene TRBJ2-3, with 9 bases identical to TRBD2. The CDR3 has 15 amino acids. Germline V gives CDR1 SGHNT, CDR2 YYREEE (reference sequence). The trim removed 5 bases at V and 4 bases at J, leaving 8 bases unmatched.

Written as DNA, the CDR3 is TGTGCCATCAGCGGACAGGGGGCAGATTCACCCCTCCACTTT. This codes for CAISGQGADSPLHF. This sequence joins TRBV10-3 and TRBJ1-6; 11 bases line up with TRBD1. The CDR3 length is 14 residues. V shed 6 bases and J 8 bases; nucleotides not matched to a gene: 3. Germline lookup yields CDR1 ENHRY and CDR2 SYGVKD.

The J gene is TRBJ1-2, the V gene TRBV4-1, with D uncertain. CDR1 is MGHRA, CDR2 YSYEKL, per germline. The CDR3 has 15 residues. Trimming left V 3 bases short and J 4 bases short, with 15 bases between. CDR3 bases: TGCGCCAGCAGCCATGCGGCTTTCACCCTCTATGGCTACACCTTC. It translates to CASSHAAFTLYGYTF.

As to this clone: The sample has other DNA sequences that encode this CDR3 too. V is TRBV27 and J is TRBJ1-2, with 7 bases lining up with TRBD1. The ends lost 5 bases at V and 2 bases at J; junction bases unmatched: 2. This CDR3 region has 13 residues. Germline values: CDR1 MNHEY, CDR2 SMNVEV (reference sequence). The CDR3 here is CASSPGQNYGYTF. The CDR3 nucleotides read TGTGCCAGCAGTCCGGGACAGAACTATGGCTACACCTTC.

V usage is TRBV25-1 and J usage is TRBJ1-6, with D tentatively TRBD1 (5 bases). The V and J ends lost 4 bases and 5 bases respectively, with 9 bases between them. CDR3 length: 14 amino acids. Per germline, CDR1 MGHDK and CDR2 SYGVNS. The CDR3 DNA reads as TGTGCCAGCAGTGTGGGGCAGAATAATTCACCCCTCCACTTT. Translating it yields CASSVGQNNSPLHF.

The gene calls are TRBV6-5 and TRBJ2-1; TRBD2 is a possible D gene (6 bases). The length of the CDR3 is 13 residues. V gave up 8 bases and J gave up 7 bases, with 15 bases separating them. CDR1 is MNHEY and CDR2 is SVGAGI in the germline V gene. CDR3 residues: CASCDPAGNEQFF. CDR3 in DNA: TGTGCCAGCTGCGACCCCGCGGGGAATGAGCAGTTCTTC.

The chain couples TRBV5-1 to TRBJ2-1, with a tentative D call TRBD2 (5 bases). Trimming pared 0 bases from V and 0 bases from J, leaving 7 bases between. The CDR3 covers 15 residues. CDR1 SGHRS and CDR2 YFSETQ come from the germline V gene. This CDR3 reads CASSLAGSSYNEQFF. CDR3 DNA sequence: TGCGCCAGCAGCTTGGCGGGGAGCTCCTACAATGAGCAGTTCTTC.

The V call is TRBV9, the J call TRBJ1-2; the match to TRBD1 covers 7 bases. Trimming cost V 5 bases and J 4 bases; bases outside gene matches: 11. Germline CDR1 SGDLS, CDR2 YYNGEE. The CDR3 consists of 15 residues. The CDR3 DNA follows: TGTGCCAGCAGTCCGGGACAGAATTCGCTCTATGGCTACACCTTC. Encoded protein: CASSPGQNSLYGYTF.

This clone was seen a handful of times. J is TRBJ1-5 and V is TRBV6-6; D might be TRBD1 (6 bases). CDR3 size: 14 residues. The V gene's germline CDR1 is MNHNY and CDR2 SVGAGI (reference sequence). The germline V and J ends were trimmed by 6 bases and 5 bases, with 14 bases remaining between them. CDR3 residues: CASSSQGNHQPQHF. DNA of the CDR3: TGTGCCAGCAGCTCCCAGGGGAACCATCAGCCCCAGCATTTT.

V and J are TRBV13 and TRBJ2-7; TRBD1 agrees at 9 bases. CDR3 size: 14 residues. The germline gives CDR1 PRHDT, CDR2 FYEKMQ (reference sequence). The ends lost 6 bases at V and 5 bases at J; junction bases unmatched: 8. CDR3 protein: CASRKQGAHDEQYF. The CDR3 DNA sequence: TGTGCCAGCAGGAAACAGGGGGCACACGACGAGCAGTACTTC.

This sequence joins TRBV6-4 and TRBJ2-5, with D uncertain. Per germline, CDR1 MRHNA and CDR2 SNTAGT. The germline V and J ends were trimmed by 2 bases and 3 bases, with 4 bases remaining between them. There are 12 residues in the CDR3. CDR3 nucleotides: TGTGCCAGCAGTGACGCGGAAGAGACCCAGTACTTC. Protein: CASSDAEETQYF.

The chain links TRBV11-2 to TRBJ2-2; D is undetermined. Germline V lookup: CDR1 SGHAT, CDR2 FQNNGV. Trimming left V 4 bases short and J 0 bases short, with 6 bases between. The CDR3 spans 14 residues. DNA for the CDR3: TGTGCCAGCAGCTATCAATCGAACACCGGGGAGCTGTTTTTT. It yields the protein CASSYQSNTGELFF.

The rearrangement joins TRBV7-3 to TRBJ2-2; TRBD2 agrees at 10 bases. This CDR3 region has 16 residues. With 5 bases clipped from V and 7 bases from J, the junction kept 10 bases outside the gene matches. Germline V lookup: CDR1 SGHTA, CDR2 FQGTGA. This CDR3 reads CASSPSGGVFGGELFF. The CDR3 nucleotides read TGTGCCAGCAGCCCAAGCGGGGGGGTGTTCGGCGGGGAGCTGTTTTTT.

This clone was counted only a few times. The chain links TRBV5-1 to TRBJ2-1; tentative D call: TRBD2 (7 bases). This CDR3 is built from 15 residues. Trimming cost V 2 bases and J 8 bases, with 17 bases left between them. Germline-derived CDR1 and CDR2 are SGHRS and YFSETQ. CDR3 protein: CASSFYGGAVDEQFF. CDR3 sequence (DNA): TGCGCCAGCAGCTTCTATGGGGGGGCGGTCGATGAGCAGTTCTTC.

This chain joins TRBV5-1 and TRBJ1-1; 8 bases are shared with TRBD1. Germline assignment: CDR1 SGHRS and CDR2 YFSETQ. This CDR3 spans 13 amino acids. Trimming cost V 6 bases and J 4 bases; bases outside gene matches: 5. The CDR3 is CASTKDRGTEAFF. For the CDR3, the DNA is TGCGCCAGCACCAAAGACAGGGGCACTGAAGCTTTCTTT. Combining the CDR3 with reference TRBV5-1 and TRBJ1-1 gives the whole variable domain KAGVTQTPRYLIKTRGQQVTLSCSPISGHRSVSWYQQTPGQGLQFLFEYFSETQRNKGNFPGRFSGRQFSNSRSEMNVSTLELGDSALYLCASTKDRGTEAFFGQGTRLTVV.

The chain recombines TRBV11-2 with TRBJ1-2; possibly TRBD1 for D (6 bases). In germline, CDR1 is SGHAT, CDR2 FQNNGV. The CDR3 extends over 16 amino acids. Trimming cost V 5 bases and J 8 bases, with 24 bases left between them. This CDR3 is CASSGMGANRGQGYTF. The CDR3 region has the DNA TGTGCCAGCAGCGGTATGGGGGCCAACCGGGGTCAAGGCTACACCTTC.

The chain combines TRBV4-3 with TRBJ1-2, with D hard to call. This CDR3 region has 15 residues. V lost 1 base and J 6 bases, leaving 15 bases between the germline ends. Germline loops: CDR1 LGHNA, CDR2 YSLEER. CDR3 in amino acids: CASSQASSTRHGYTF. The DNA of the CDR3 is TGCGCCAGCAGCCAAGCTTCTTCGACAAGGCATGGCTACACCTTC.

This chain uses TRBV11-2 with TRBJ2-7; the match to TRBD2 covers 13 bases. The CDR3 totals 15 residues. The germline gives CDR1 SGHAT, CDR2 FQNNGV. After removal of 1 base from V and 7 bases from J, the junction contained 4 bases not matched to a gene. DNA for the CDR3: TGTGCCAGCAGCTTAGTCTGGACTAGCGGGGGAGAGCAGTACTTC. It encodes CASSLVWTSGGEQYF. Filled out from reference TRBV11-2 and TRBJ2-7, the complete variable domain reads EAGVAQSPRYKIIEKRQSVAFWCNPISGHATLYWYQQILGQGPKLLIQFQNNGVVDDSQLPKDRFSAERLKGVDSTLKIQPAKLEDSAVYLCASSLVWTSGGEQYFGPGTRLTVT.

The chain links TRBV6-1 to TRBJ1-2; 7 bases line up with TRBD1. The V gene end was trimmed by 3 bases and the J gene end by 3 bases; junction bases not matched to a gene: 7. The CDR3 has 15 residues. Germline CDR1 MNHNS, CDR2 SASEGT. The CDR3 DNA reads as TGTGCCAGCAGTGAGGACAGGTTTGAGGACTATGGCTACACCTTC. Translation: CASSEDRFEDYGYTF.

The chain has TRBV30 and TRBJ1-1; D not certain. The germline CDR1 and CDR2 sequences are GTSNPN and SVGIG (reference sequence). V was trimmed by 0 bases and J by 2 bases, leaving 10 bases between them. The CDR3 covers 14 residues. CDR3 nucleotide sequence: TGTGCCTGGAGTGTTATAACACCAAACACTGAAGCTTTCTTT. Protein: CAWSVITPNTEAFF.

A word on this clone: One end of the junction fails to match germline, which may point to a read error. This rearrangement joins TRBV7-9 to TRBJ2-3, with TRBD2 as a possible D gene (7 bases). The CDR3 is 17 amino acids. In germline, CDR1 is SEHNR, CDR2 FQNEAQ (reference sequence). CDR3 DNA: TGTTCCAGCAGCTTAATTCTGACGCGGGGGCGCACAGATACGCAGTATTTT. Its protein product is CSSSLILTRGRTDTQYF.

The J gene is TRBJ1-5, the V gene TRBV23-1, with a tentative D call TRBD1 (6 bases). TRBV23-1 falls under the ORF class, with uncertain function. The CDR3 consists of 15 residues. Deletions cut 1 base from V and 4 bases from J, with 11 bases between. In DNA, the CDR3 is TGCGCCAGCAGTCAATTGCGGCAGGGGAATCAGCCCCAGCATTTT. Protein: CASSQLRQGNQPQHF.

This chain joins TRBV6-4 and TRBJ1-1, with a weak D call TRBD1 (5 bases). Germline V gives CDR1 MRHNA, CDR2 SNTAGT. There are 17 residues in the CDR3. The V and J ends lost 1 base and 1 base respectively, with 16 bases between them. CDR3 amino acids: CASSDFPFREENTEAFF. Written as DNA, the CDR3 is TGTGCCAGCAGTGACTTTCCCTTCAGGGAGGAGAACACTGAAGCTTTCTTT.

This clone was recorded a few times. This chain uses TRBV6-5 with TRBJ1-4; 7 bases are a match to TRBD1. CDR3 size: 14 residues. CDR1 and CDR2 from the germline V gene are MNHEY and SVGAGI. The V and J ends lost 4 bases and 7 bases, in that order; junction bases with no gene match: 6. CDR3 in DNA: TGTGCCAGCAGTTCCGACAGGGATGGTGAAAAACTGTTTTTT. Residues: CASSSDRDGEKLFF.

This clone was counted a single time. V and J are TRBV5-5 and TRBJ1-2; D unclear. CDR3 length: 12 residues. The V end was cut by 4 bases, the J end by 3 bases, with 7 bases between. Germline V CDR1 and CDR2: SGHKS, YYEKEE (reference sequence). As DNA, the CDR3 is TGTGCCAGCAGCCTTGACTACTATGGCTACACCTTC. Residues: CASSLDYYGYTF.

Worth noting for this clone: The same CDR3 is also encoded by other DNA sequences in this sample. The chain has TRBV5-1 and TRBJ2-7; TRBD2 might be the D (6 bases). V dropped 2 bases and J dropped 0 bases, with 6 bases sitting between them. Germline loops: CDR1 SGHRS, CDR2 YFSETQ. The CDR3 has 13 amino acids. This CDR3 reads CASSFGSSYEQYF. In DNA, the CDR3 is TGCGCCAGCAGCTTCGGGAGCTCCTACGAGCAGTACTTC. Full variable domain (rest looked up from reference TRBV5-1 and TRBJ2-7): KAGVTQTPRYLIKTRGQQVTLSCSPISGHRSVSWYQQTPGQGLQFLFEYFSETQRNKGNFPGRFSGRQFSNSRSEMNVSTLELGDSALYLCASSFGSSYEQYFGPGTRLTVT.

The chain joins TRBV7-9 to TRBJ2-1, with TRBD1 identical over 10 bases. CDR3 length: 16 amino acids. In germline, CDR1 is SEHNR, CDR2 FQNEAQ (reference sequence). After removal of 5 bases from V and 7 bases from J, the junction contained 11 bases not matched to a gene. The CDR3 spells CASSATPGTGENEQFF. The DNA for the CDR3 is TGTGCCAGCAGCGCGACGCCGGGGACAGGGGAAAATGAGCAGTTCTTC. Combining the CDR3 with reference TRBV7-9 and TRBJ2-1 gives the whole variable domain DTGVSQNPRHKITKRGQNVTFRCDPISEHNRLYWYRQTLGQGPEFLTYFQNEAQLEKSRLLSDRFSAERPKGSFSTLEIQRTEQGDSAMYLCASSATPGTGENEQFFGPGTRLTVL.

The V and J genes are TRBV19 and TRBJ1-2; D uncertain. CDR1 is LNHDA, CDR2 SQIVND, per germline (reference sequence). The CDR3 is 11 residues long. Trimming left V 1 base short and J 7 bases short, with 4 bases between. The CDR3 reads CASSIGPGYTF. For the CDR3, the DNA is TGTGCCAGTAGTATAGGGCCTGGCTACACCTTC.